This record concerns one T cell receptor beta chain sequence. No cognate antigen has been identified for it. No qualities accompany the bases; no much larger clone lies one base away. Donors were healthy HIV-negative adults with no recently reported acute infections or vaccinations. Every donor was a Caucasian adult residing in Nashville, Tennessee, USA. CD4+ T cells were enriched through magnetic negative selection, after which naive cells were positively selected on CD45RA and the remaining negative fraction served as the memory subset. After blood collection by leukapheresis, PBMCs were isolated using Ficoll-Histopaque density gradient centrifugation and then cryopreserved in the vapor phase of liquid nitrogen. Analytical flow cytometry was used to check the purity and quantity of every magnetically sorted T cell population. Genomic DNA was isolated from every sorted fraction and measured by UV absorbance on a Nanodrop 2000c.

This entry is derived from a study of shared clonotypes between healthy human individuals (dated by TCRdb to 2018 to 2020). Concerning the study at large: The cohort comprised a couple of women and a few men aged 18 to 49 years. For each donor, CD4 naive and CD4 memory were each run on three plates, CD8 naive on two plates, and CD8 memory on one plate. The study deeply sequenced blood TCR repertoires of five healthy adults to estimate repertoire size and the extent of clonotype sharing between individuals. Libraries were prepared and TCR repertoires were sequenced by different laboratories using diverse techniques, in order to increase sequencing depth and limit assay-specific biases. Per donor, leukapheresis produced somewhere between about 0.94 and 9 billion PBMCs. Results and caveats for the whole study, not just this receptor: Because the study included a small number of donors, the genetic and exposure-history diversity represented was limited. Pairwise subsampling led to the expectation that sequencing depth would affect the degree of clonotype sharing among donors. Sampling was restricted to blood, and TCR repertoires in tissue are likely to differ from TCR repertoires in blood. Estimated clonotype richness was generally larger for naive than for memory subsets. Across four donors, around 5% of naive CD4, over 3% of naive CD8, 2% to 2.5% of memory CD4, and under 0.45% of memory CD8 clonotypes were shared. Even with the large sequencing depth, rarefaction of the sorted-subset datasets indicated that sequencing was incomplete. Compared with non-shared clonotypes, the clonotypes found in all four sorted-subset donors had higher generation probabilities.

TCR CDR3 regions were amplified from genomic DNA by multiplex PCR using the deep immunoSEQ assay. Extracted genomic DNA from each cell subset was distributed evenly across all wells of several immunoSEQ 96-well plates, and each plate was treated as a replicate. Each replicate PCR for sorted subsets received roughly 200 ng genomic DNA, equal to 30,000 or so T cell genomes. The purified libraries were quantified using a Qubit 3.0 fluorometer, sized with a Bioanalyzer 2100, and then quantified again using the KAPA Library Quantification kit. A separate single-read 150-cycle Illumina NextSeq 550 flow cell was used to sequence each immunoSEQ 96-well plate. From the authors' description of their analysis: Because the immunoSEQ output included only junctional sequences and no quality scores, the filtering could not be the same as the filtering used for full-length reads. Sequences were annotated with PyIR, a Python wrapper for IgBLAST v1.9, and V/J genes and CDR3 were assigned using IMGT germline references. Any read was removed if the V/J assignment was weak (E-value above 1e-6), the CDR3 was missing, or the read contained stop codons, out-of-frame junctions, or ambiguous translated residues. V3J clonotypes were defined as sequences sharing the same inferred V gene, J gene, and CDR3 amino acid sequence. The percentage overlap between two repertoires was calculated by dividing the number of shared unique clonotypes by the size of the smaller repertoire. RTK rarefaction, the Chao1 estimator, and Recon v2.1 estimates of unobserved clonotypes were used to assess repertoire richness. For all TCRbeta clonotypes obtained by the gDNA method from a handful of donors, generation probabilities were computed with OLGA. Not all clones reach the TCRdb copy of this immuneACCESS table, which keeps in-frame sequences only. Checked studies attribute under half of the gap to unresolved V genes and leave the rest unexplained. V and J calls and clone size are copied from that table; D and trimming were computed from the DNA. The sample includes about 2 million clones, with 85% to 95% observed a single time. The ten largest clones capture 0.13% of the sample.

The origin of this receptor is a man aged 18 to 30 in good health. The sequenced sample was naive CD4+ T cells sorted from blood. The sample's cell subset or site label, in plain terms: CD45RA+ positively selected.

The bases are TGTGCCAGCAGCTTAGCACCCGGACTAGCGGGAGTAGGAGATACGCAGTATTTT. Translated, this gives CASSLAPGLAGVGDTQYF. This chain joins TRBV7-9 to TRBJ2-3; 13 bases in between match TRBD2. V is trimmed back by 0 bases and J by 5 bases, and the junction contains 8 bases that no gene match accounts for. Taken from the germline V gene (reference sequence), the CDR1 and CDR2 loops are SEHNR and FQNEAQ. From the cysteine up to the phenylalanine, the CDR3 has a length of 18 residues. CDR3 DNA is the only sequence kept; it has 54 bases, read in frame from the first base.